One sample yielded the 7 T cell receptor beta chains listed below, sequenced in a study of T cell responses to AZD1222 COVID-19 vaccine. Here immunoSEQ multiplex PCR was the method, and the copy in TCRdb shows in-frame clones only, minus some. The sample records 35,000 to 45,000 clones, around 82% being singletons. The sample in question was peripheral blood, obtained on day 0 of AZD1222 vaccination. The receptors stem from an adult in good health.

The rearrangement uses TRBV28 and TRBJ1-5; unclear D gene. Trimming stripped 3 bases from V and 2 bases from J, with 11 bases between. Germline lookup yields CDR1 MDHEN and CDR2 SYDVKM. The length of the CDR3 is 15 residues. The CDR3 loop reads CASSLVRVGNQPQHF. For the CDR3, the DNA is TGTGCCAGCAGTTTGGTTAGGGTGGGCAATCAGCCCCAGCATTTT. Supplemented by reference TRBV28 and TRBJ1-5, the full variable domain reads DVKVTQSSRYLVKRTGEKVFLECVQDMDHENMFWYRQDPGLGLRLIYFSYDVKMKEKGDIPEGYSVSREKKERFSLILESASTNQTSMYLCASSLVRVGNQPQHFGDGTRLSIL.

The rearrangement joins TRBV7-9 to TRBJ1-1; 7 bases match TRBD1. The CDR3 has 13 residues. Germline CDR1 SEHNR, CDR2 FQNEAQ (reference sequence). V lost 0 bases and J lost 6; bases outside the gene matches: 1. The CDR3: CASSLAQGAEAFF. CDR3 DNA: TGTGCCAGCAGCTTAGCTCAGGGGGCTGAAGCTTTCTTT.

The CDR3 protein is CARSLEAPESSYNSPLHF. CDR3 sequence (DNA): TGTGCCAGAAGCTTAGAGGCCCCGGAAAGCTCCTATAATTCACCCCTCCACTTT. The chain combines TRBV7-5 with TRBJ1-6. TRBV7-5 represents a pseudogene. This CDR3 is built from 18 residues.

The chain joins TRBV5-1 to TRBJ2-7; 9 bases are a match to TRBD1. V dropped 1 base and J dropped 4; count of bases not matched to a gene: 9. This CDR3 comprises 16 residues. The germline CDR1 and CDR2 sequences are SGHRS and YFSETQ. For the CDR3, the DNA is TGCGCCAGCAGCTTGCTCCCCGGGACAGGGAAGTACGAGCAGTACTTC. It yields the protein CASSLLPGTGKYEQYF.

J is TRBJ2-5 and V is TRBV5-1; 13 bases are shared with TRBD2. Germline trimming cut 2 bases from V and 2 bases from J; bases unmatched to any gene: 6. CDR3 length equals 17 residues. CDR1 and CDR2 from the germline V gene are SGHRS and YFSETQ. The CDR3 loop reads CASSLGGLAGIQETQYF. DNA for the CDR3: TGCGCCAGCAGCTTAGGGGGACTAGCGGGGATACAAGAGACCCAGTACTTC.

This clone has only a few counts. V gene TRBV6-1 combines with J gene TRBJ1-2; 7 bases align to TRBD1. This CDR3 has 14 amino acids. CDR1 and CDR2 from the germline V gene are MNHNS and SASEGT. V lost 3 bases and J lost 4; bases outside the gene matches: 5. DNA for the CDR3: TGTGCCAGCAGTGACGCAGGGGGTGGCTATGGCTACACCTTC. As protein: CASSDAGGGYGYTF.

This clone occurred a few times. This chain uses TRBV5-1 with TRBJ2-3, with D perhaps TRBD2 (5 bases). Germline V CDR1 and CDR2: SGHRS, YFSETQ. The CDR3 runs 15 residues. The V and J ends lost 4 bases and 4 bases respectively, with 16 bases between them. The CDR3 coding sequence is TGCGCCAGCAGCCCAGAGTCCTCCGGGGCAGATACGCAGTATTTT. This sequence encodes CASSPESSGADTQYF.